This record covers a single T cell receptor beta chain. These data are taken from a study of blood T cell repertoires in COVID-19. Study-wide background: Nucleic acid was either cDNA or gDNA, and it came from T cells, B-cell-depleted T cells, or PBMCs.

The assay was immunoSEQ multiplex PCR, and TCRdb's table has in-frame clones only and misses some. This repertoire shows 210,000 or so clones, 70% to 90% found once; its top ten account for roughly 2%. The CDR3 loop spans 17 amino acids. Trimming took off 0 bases at V and 1 base at J, with 15 bases between the two ends. CDR1 and CDR2 (germline): SGHNT, YENEEA. The source is a woman aged 45-65 years with acute or convalescent COVID-19. Sequencing was performed on peripheral blood. The rearrangement links TRBV11-3 to TRBJ1-1; tentative D call: TRBD1 (5 bases). CDR3 protein: CASSLEVLARENTEAFF. DNA of the CDR3: TGTGCCAGCAGCTTAGAGGTCTTGGCCAGGGAGAACACTGAAGCTTTCTTT.